The 19 T cell receptor beta chains listed next were all sequenced from one sample in a study of blood T cell repertoires in COVID-19. Assay: immunoSEQ multiplex PCR; the TCRdb copy retains only in-frame clones and omits some. The sample has some 120,000 clones, 70% to 90% seen once. Material: peripheral blood. These receptors were obtained from an older woman with acute or convalescent COVID-19.

The genes are TRBV19 and TRBJ1-6; a weak D match, TRBD1 (5 bases). CDR3 length equals 13 residues. Germline V CDR1 and CDR2: LNHDA, SQIVND (reference sequence). V dropped 6 bases and J dropped 8 bases, with 11 bases sitting between them. The DNA of the CDR3 is TGTGCCAGTAGCGCTCAGGGCGATTCACCCCTCCACTTT. This gives the protein CASSAQGDSPLHF.

V gene TRBV28 combines with J gene TRBJ1-1, with 9 bases aligning to TRBD1. Germline loops: CDR1 MDHEN, CDR2 SYDVKM. The CDR3 loop spans 13 amino acids. V lost 5 bases, J lost 5 bases, and 3 bases stayed unmatched. As DNA, the CDR3 is TGTGCCAGCAGTACAGGGGGCAGGACTGAAGCTTTCTTT. Translated, it gives CASSTGGRTEAFF.

The CDR3 region has the DNA TGTGCCAGCTCAACGGGACAGGGGGCGTGGGAGCAGTACGTC. Protein product: CASSTGQGAWEQYV. The J gene is TRBJ2-7, the V gene TRBV18; 12 nucleotides match TRBD1. The CDR3 totals 14 residues. The V gene's germline CDR1 is KGHSH and CDR2 LQKENI. Trimming removed 5 bases from V and 7 bases from J; junction bases left unmatched: 6.

The CDR3 loop reads CCSGGHQTYEQYF. The CDR3 nucleotides are TGTTGTTCGGGGGGACACCAAACCTACGAGCAGTACTTC. The chain uses TRBV6-5 and TRBJ2-7; D is perhaps TRBD2 (7 bases). The CDR3 runs to 13 residues. The germline V gene has CDR1 MNHEY and CDR2 SVGAGI.

The chain combines TRBV12-3 or TRBV12-4 with TRBJ1-1; D is ambiguous. This CDR3 is built from 12 residues. V was clipped by 8 bases and J by 6 bases, with 13 bases between them. In DNA, the CDR3 is TGTGCCAGCTCAACCACGGTTTCTGAAGCTTTCTTT. Its translation: CASSTTVSEAFF.

The chain is built from TRBV5-1 and TRBJ2-1; 8 nucleotides align to TRBD2. The germline gives CDR1 SGHRS, CDR2 YFSETQ. V lost 2 bases, J lost 1 base, and 11 bases stayed unmatched. The CDR3 spans 18 residues. Here the CDR3 DNA reads TGCGCCAGCAGCTTCTACTCTATCGGCGGGAGGTCCTACAATGAGCAGTTCTTC. As protein: CASSFYSIGGRSYNEQFF.

The V call is TRBV5-5, the J call TRBJ1-6; TRBD1 is a possible D gene (6 bases). CDR3 length equals 14 residues. The V end lost 2 bases, the J end lost 8 bases, and 11 bases lay between the germline ends. Germline CDR1 reads SGHKS; CDR2 reads YYEKEE (reference sequence). The CDR3 nucleotides read TGTGCCAGCAGCTTCGGGGGGGCCGATTCACCCCTCCACTTT. As protein: CASSFGGADSPLHF.

V gene TRBV29-1 combines with J gene TRBJ2-5; 8 positions match TRBD2. The CDR3 consists of 12 residues. After removal of 5 bases from V and 4 bases from J, the junction contained 3 bases not matched to a gene. CDR1 is SQVTM, CDR2 ANQGSEA, per germline. The CDR3 coding sequence is TGCAGCGTTACCCTAGCGGGAGAGACCCAGTACTTC. This translates into CSVTLAGETQYF. The full variable domain, its missing parts supplied by reference TRBV29-1 and TRBJ2-5, is SAVISQKPSRDICQRGTSLTIQCQVDSQVTMMFWYRQQPGQSLTLIATANQGSEATYESGFVIDKFPISRPNLTFSTLTVSNMSPEDSSIYLCSVTLAGETQYFGPGTRLLVL.

This clone was detected once. The chain links TRBV29-1 to TRBJ2-3; no clear D gene. V was clipped by 2 bases and J by 2 bases, with 5 bases between them. The CDR3 extends over 12 amino acids. CDR1 SQVTM and CDR2 ANQGSEA come from the germline V gene. DNA of the CDR3: TGCAGCGTTGAACCGTCCACAGATACGCAGTATTTT. It translates to CSVEPSTDTQYF.

This clone was seen once. J is TRBJ1-1 and V is TRBV3-1 (or the pseudogene TRBV3-2), with TRBD1 matching 7 bases. J lost 5 bases, V lost 3 bases, and 6 bases had no gene match. This CDR3 has 14 residues. CDR1 is LGHDT, CDR2 YNNKEL, per germline (reference sequence). The CDR3 DNA follows: TGTGCCAGCAGCCAGGCAGGGGGTAGAACTGAAGCTTTCTTT. This translates into CASSQAGGRTEAFF.

V gene TRBV6-5 combines with J gene TRBJ1-1; weak D call: TRBD1 (6 bases). The V and J ends lost 2 bases and 3 bases respectively, with 13 bases between them. The length of the CDR3 is 15 residues. The germline V gene encodes CDR1 MNHEY and CDR2 SVGAGI. In DNA form, the CDR3 reads TGTGCCAGCAGTTACGGGGGGGGGCGTGACACTGAAGCTTTCTTT. Encoded protein: CASSYGGGRDTEAFF.

This clone appeared once. This CDR3 is CASSQDFGEAFF. DNA for the CDR3: TGCGCCAGCAGCCAAGATTTCGGTGAGGCTTTCTTT. V gene TRBV4-1 combines with J gene TRBJ1-1; no definite D call. V dropped 0 bases and J dropped 11 bases, with 10 bases sitting between them. This CDR3 region has 12 residues. From germline, CDR1 is MGHRA and CDR2 YSYEKL.

The chain links TRBV9 to TRBJ1-1; D is undetermined. The CDR3 loop spans 13 amino acids. Deletions cut 4 bases from V and 0 bases from J, with 7 bases between. Looked up from germline, CDR1 is SGDLS and CDR2 is YYNGEE. The CDR3 protein is CASSRRVNTEAFF. Here the CDR3 DNA reads TGTGCCAGCAGCAGGCGGGTGAACACTGAAGCTTTCTTT. The variable domain in full, completed from reference TRBV9 and TRBJ1-1, reads DSGVTQTPKHLITATGQRVTLRCSPRSGDLSVYWYQQSLDQGLQFLIQYYNGEERAKGNILERFSAQQFPDLHSELNLSSLELGDSALYFCASSRRVNTEAFFGQGTRLTVV.

This clone was seen a handful of times. The chain has TRBV29-1 and TRBJ2-1; D not resolved. Trimming removed 5 bases at V and 1 base at J, with 12 bases between. CDR1 and CDR2 (germline): SQVTM, ANQGSEA. CDR3 length: 14 amino acids. CDR3 region: CSVIRVDSYNEQFF. The CDR3 DNA is TGCAGCGTTATTCGGGTGGATTCCTACAATGAGCAGTTCTTC.

The chain is built from TRBV2 and TRBJ1-2; 7 nucleotides agree with TRBD1. V lost 10 bases and J lost 2; bases outside the gene matches: 4. The CDR3 consists of 12 residues. Per the germline V gene, CDR1 is SNHLY and CDR2 is FYNNEI. CDR3 in amino acids: CAMGDRNYGYTF. For the CDR3, the DNA is TGTGCCATGGGGGACAGAAACTATGGCTACACCTTC. The full variable domain, completed using reference TRBV2 and TRBJ1-2, is EPEVTQTPSHQVTQMGQEVILRCVPISNHLYFYWYRQILGQKVEFLVSFYNNEISEKSEIFDDQFSVERPDGSNFTLKIRSTKLEDSAMYFCAMGDRNYGYTFGSGTRLTVV.

V gene TRBV5-5 combines with J gene TRBJ1-1; D is possibly TRBD1 (6 bases). CDR1 is SGHKS, CDR2 YYEKEE, per germline (reference sequence). CDR3 size: 17 residues. The V and J ends lost 0 bases and 1 base respectively, with 16 bases between them. The CDR3: CASSLVPLQGGNTEAFF. CDR3 DNA: TGTGCCAGCAGCTTGGTCCCCTTACAGGGCGGGAACACTGAAGCTTTCTTT.

V usage is TRBV30 and J usage is TRBJ1-3, with D maybe TRBD1 (5 bases). The CDR3 extends over 15 amino acids. With 6 bases removed from V and 0 bases from J, the gap between germline ends came to 15 bases. Germline V gene data show CDR1 as GTSNPN and CDR2 as SVGIG (reference sequence). Here the CDR3 reads CACMAARDSGNTIYF. For the CDR3, the DNA is TGTGCCTGCATGGCTGCCAGGGACTCTGGAAACACCATATATTTT.

The genes are TRBV9 and TRBJ2-1; 10 bases align to TRBD2. Germline CDR1 is SGDLS and CDR2 is YYNGEE. V shed 1 base, J shed 8 bases, and the junction held 6 bases outside the gene matches. The CDR3 is made up of 15 amino acids. In DNA form, the CDR3 reads TGTGCCAGCAGCGTACTAGCGGGAGACGTATATGAGCAGTTCTTC. It translates to CASSVLAGDVYEQFF.

The chain uses TRBV5-1 and TRBJ2-2; possible D gene TRBD1, 6 bases. V lost 1 base and J lost 1, with 8 bases in between. The CDR3 length is 15 residues. Germline CDR1 is SGHRS and CDR2 is YFSETQ. CDR3 in DNA: TGCGCCAGCAGCTTGAAGACAGGGAACACCGGGGAGCTGTTTTTT. Amino acid sequence: CASSLKTGNTGELFF.